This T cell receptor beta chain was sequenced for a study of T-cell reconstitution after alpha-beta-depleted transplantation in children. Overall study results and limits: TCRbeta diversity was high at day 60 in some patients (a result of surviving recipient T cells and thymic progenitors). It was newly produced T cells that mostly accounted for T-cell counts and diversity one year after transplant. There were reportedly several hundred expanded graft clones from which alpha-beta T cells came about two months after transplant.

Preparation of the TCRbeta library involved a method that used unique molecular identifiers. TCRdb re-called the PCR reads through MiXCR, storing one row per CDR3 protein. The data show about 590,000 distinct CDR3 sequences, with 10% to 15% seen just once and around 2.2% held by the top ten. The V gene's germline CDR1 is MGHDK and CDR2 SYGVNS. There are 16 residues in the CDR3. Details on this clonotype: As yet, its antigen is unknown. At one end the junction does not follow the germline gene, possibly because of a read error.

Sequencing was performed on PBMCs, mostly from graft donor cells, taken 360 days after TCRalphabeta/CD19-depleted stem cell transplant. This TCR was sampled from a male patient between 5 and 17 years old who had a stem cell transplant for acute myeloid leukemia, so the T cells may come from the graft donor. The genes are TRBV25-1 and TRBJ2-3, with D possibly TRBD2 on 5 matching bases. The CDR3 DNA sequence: TGTGCCAGCAGTGAAGTCGGCTATCCCGGAGGAGATGCGCAGTATTTT. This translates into CASSEVGYPGGDAQYF. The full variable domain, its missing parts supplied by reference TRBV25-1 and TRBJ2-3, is EADIYQTPRYLVIGTGKKITLECSQTMGHDKMYWYQQDPGMELHLIHYSYGVNSTEKGDLSSESTVSRIRTEHFPLTLESARPSHTSQYLCASSEVGYPGGDAQYFGPGTRLTVL.